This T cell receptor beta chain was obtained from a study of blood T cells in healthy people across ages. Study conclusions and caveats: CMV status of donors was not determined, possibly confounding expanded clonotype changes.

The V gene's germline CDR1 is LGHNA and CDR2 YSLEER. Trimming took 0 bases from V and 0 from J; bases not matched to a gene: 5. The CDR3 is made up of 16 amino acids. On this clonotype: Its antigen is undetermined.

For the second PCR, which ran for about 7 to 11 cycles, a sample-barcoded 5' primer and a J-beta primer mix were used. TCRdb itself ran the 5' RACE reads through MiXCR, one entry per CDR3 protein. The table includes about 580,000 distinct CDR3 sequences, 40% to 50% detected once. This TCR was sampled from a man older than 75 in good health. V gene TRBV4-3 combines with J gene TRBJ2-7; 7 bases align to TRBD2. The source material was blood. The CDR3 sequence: CASSQDLPGGSYEQYF. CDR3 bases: TGCGCCAGCAGCCAAGATCTACCGGGGGGCTCCTACGAGCAGTACTTC.